Below, 2 T cell receptor beta chains from the same sample are listed, as sequenced in a study of control samples from healthy donors and cancer patients. Clones were read by immunoSEQ multiplex PCR, and TCRdb kept only the in-frame ones, dropping some. Seen here are roughly 130,000 clones, about 93% observed once, and the top ten hold about 2.5%. The material sequenced was blood. Receptors were obtained from a young man in good health.

The chain is built from TRBV7-2 and TRBJ1-5; 7 bases are a match to TRBD1. The CDR3 loop spans 14 amino acids. J lost 5 bases, V lost 5 bases, and 6 bases had no gene match. Germline assignment: CDR1 SGHTA and CDR2 FQGNSA. The chain's CDR3 is CASSHRQGHQPQHF. Here the CDR3 DNA reads TGTGCCAGCAGCCACCGACAGGGTCATCAGCCCCAGCATTTT.

The chain employs TRBV7-9 and TRBJ2-7; D may be TRBD1 (6 bases). The CDR3 loop spans 14 amino acids. From germline, CDR1 is SEHNR and CDR2 FQNEAQ (reference sequence). Trimming removed 2 bases from V and 0 bases from J, with 8 bases in between. CDR3 amino acids: CASSLTGSSYEQYF. The CDR3 coding sequence is TGTGCCAGCAGCTTAACAGGGAGCTCCTACGAGCAGTACTTC.